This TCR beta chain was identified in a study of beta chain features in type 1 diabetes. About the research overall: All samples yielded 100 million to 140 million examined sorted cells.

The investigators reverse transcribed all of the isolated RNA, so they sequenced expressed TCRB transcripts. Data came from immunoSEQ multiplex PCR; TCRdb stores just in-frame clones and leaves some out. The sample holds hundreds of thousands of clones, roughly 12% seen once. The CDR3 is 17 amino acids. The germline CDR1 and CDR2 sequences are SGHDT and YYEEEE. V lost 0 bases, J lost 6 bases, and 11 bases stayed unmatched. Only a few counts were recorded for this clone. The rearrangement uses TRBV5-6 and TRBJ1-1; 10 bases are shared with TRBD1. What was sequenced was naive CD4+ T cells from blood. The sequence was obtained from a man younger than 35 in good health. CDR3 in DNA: TGTGCCAGCAGCTTGGGACCCGGGACAGGGGTTGGATCTGAAGCTTTCTTT. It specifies CASSLGPGTGVGSEAFF.